The rows below give T cell receptor beta chains drawn from one sample of a study of T cells in Graves' hyperthyroidism and ophthalmopathy. TCRdb fed the multiplex PCR reads into MiXCR, producing one record per CDR3 protein. The table shows about 110,000 distinct CDR3 sequences, with 16% occurring only once. The sample comprised blood. The receptors come from a woman aged 45 to 65 with Graves' hyperthyroidism. Each CDR3 is given with its conserved first and last residue. Each record gives: CDR3 protein, CDR3 DNA, clone size, D gene, J gene, V gene. D genes are given only for firm matches. Expanded clones are given a class, and other clones once, few, many or no size at all.

CDR3: CASSYGTSGINEQFF; DNA: TGTGCCAGCAGTTACGGGACTAGCGGGATCAATGAGCAGTTCTTC; size: once; D: TRBD2; J: TRBJ2-1; V: TRBV6-2/TRBV6-3
CDR3: CASKGLAGEGSYNEQFF; DNA: TGTGCCAGTAAGGGACTAGCGGGAGAAGGCTCCTACAATGAGCAGTTCTTC; size: .; D: TRBD2; J: TRBJ2-1; V: TRBV12-3/TRBV12-4
CDR3: CASSQTRTAPIAFF; DNA: TGTGCCAGCAGCCAAACTCGGACGGCCCCGATAGCTTTCTTT; size: .; D: .; J: TRBJ1-1; V: TRBV28
CDR3: CASSLAGTSDYEQYF; DNA: TGTGCCAGCAGCTTAGCCGGGACTAGCGATTACGAGCAGTACTTC; size: many; D: TRBD2; J: TRBJ2-7; V: TRBV7-2
CDR3: CASSPDGTWGTDTQYF; DNA: TGTGCCAGCAGCCCAGACGGGACTTGGGGCACAGATACGCAGTATTTT; size: many; D: .; J: TRBJ2-3; V: TRBV11-2
CDR3: CASRVARQPDYEQYF; DNA: TGTGCCAGCAGAGTCGCGCGGCAGCCAGACTACGAGCAGTACTTC; size: many; D: .; J: TRBJ2-7; V: TRBV27
CDR3: CASSSRQGSTDTQYF; DNA: TGTGCCAGCAGCTCCCGACAGGGTAGCACAGATACGCAGTATTTT; size: many; D: TRBD1; J: TRBJ2-3; V: TRBV7-9
CDR3: CASSISGGQGNQPQHF; DNA: TGTGCCAGTAGTATTTCAGGGGGTCAAGGCAATCAGCCCCAGCATTTT; size: .; D: TRBD1; J: TRBJ1-5; V: TRBV19
CDR3: CASSLSWDSFDNEQFF; DNA: TGTGCCAGCAGTTTATCGTGGGACAGTTTCGACAATGAGCAGTTCTTC; size: many; D: TRBD1; J: TRBJ2-1; V: TRBV28
CDR3: CASSFNGILETQYF; DNA: TGTGCCAGCAGCTTTAACGGGATTTTAGAGACCCAGTACTTC; size: many; D: .; J: TRBJ2-5; V: TRBV7-9
CDR3: CASSFSRTEQYF; DNA: TGTGCCAGCAGCTTTTCCCGAACCGAGCAGTACTTC; size: many; D: .; J: TRBJ2-7; V: TRBV11-2
CDR3: CAGPRGNYGYTF; DNA: TGTGCCGGCCCTAGAGGGAATTATGGCTACACCTTC; size: many; D: .; J: TRBJ1-2; V: TRBV30
CDR3: CASSYQRGLAAISSYEQYF; DNA: TGTGCCAGCAGTTACCAAAGGGGACTAGCGGCTATTAGCTCCTACGAGCAGTACTTC; size: .; D: TRBD2; J: TRBJ2-7; V: TRBV6-2/TRBV6-3
CDR3: CASSYLTLNTGELFF; DNA: TGTGCCAGCAGCTATCTGACACTGAACACCGGGGAGCTGTTTTTT; size: many; D: .; J: TRBJ2-2; V: TRBV7-9
CDR3: CASSYPGLVEQFF; DNA: TGTGCCAGCAGCTACCCAGGACTAGTTGAGCAGTTCTTC; size: many; D: TRBD2; J: TRBJ2-1; V: TRBV7-9
CDR3: CASSQRLNSPADTQYF; DNA: TGTGCCAGCAGCCAACGACTTAACTCCCCGGCAGATACGCAGTATTTT; size: many; D: .; J: TRBJ2-3; V: TRBV9
CDR3: CASSQVGASAGTGELFF; DNA: TGTGCCAGCAGCCAAGTAGGCGCTAGCGCTGGGACCGGGGAGCTGTTTTTT; size: .; D: .; J: TRBJ2-2; V: TRBV4-2